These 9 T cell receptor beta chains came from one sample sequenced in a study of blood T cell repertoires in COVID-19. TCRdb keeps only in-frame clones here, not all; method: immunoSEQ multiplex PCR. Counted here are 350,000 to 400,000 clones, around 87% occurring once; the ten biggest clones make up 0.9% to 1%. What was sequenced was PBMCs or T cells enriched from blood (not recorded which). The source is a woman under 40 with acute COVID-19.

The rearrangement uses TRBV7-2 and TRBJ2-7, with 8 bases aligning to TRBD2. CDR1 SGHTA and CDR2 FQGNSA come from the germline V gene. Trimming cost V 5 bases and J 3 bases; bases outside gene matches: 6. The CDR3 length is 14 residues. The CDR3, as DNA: TGTGCCAGCAGCACCGGGGGGGGCAGCTACGAGCAGTACTTC. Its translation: CASSTGGGSYEQYF.

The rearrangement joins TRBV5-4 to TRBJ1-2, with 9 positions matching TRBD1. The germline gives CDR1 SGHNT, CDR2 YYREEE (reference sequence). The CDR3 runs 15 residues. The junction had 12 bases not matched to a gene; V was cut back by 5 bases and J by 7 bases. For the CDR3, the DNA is TGTGCCAGCAGATTCGGTCCGGGACAGGGTAGTGGCTACACCTTC. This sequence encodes CASRFGPGQGSGYTF.

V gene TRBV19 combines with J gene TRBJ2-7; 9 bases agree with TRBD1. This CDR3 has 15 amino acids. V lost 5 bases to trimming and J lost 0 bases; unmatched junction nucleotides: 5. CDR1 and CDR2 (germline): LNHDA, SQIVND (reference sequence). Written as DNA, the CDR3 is TGTGCCAGTAGTTCGCCGGGACAGGGCTCCTACGAGCAGTACTTC. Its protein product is CASSSPGQGSYEQYF.

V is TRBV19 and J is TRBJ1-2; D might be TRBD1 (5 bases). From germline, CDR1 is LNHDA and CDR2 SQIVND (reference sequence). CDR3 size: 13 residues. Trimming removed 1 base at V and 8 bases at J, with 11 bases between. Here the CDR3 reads CASSIGPGLGYTF. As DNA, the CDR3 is TGTGCCAGTAGTATAGGTCCAGGGCTGGGCTACACCTTC.

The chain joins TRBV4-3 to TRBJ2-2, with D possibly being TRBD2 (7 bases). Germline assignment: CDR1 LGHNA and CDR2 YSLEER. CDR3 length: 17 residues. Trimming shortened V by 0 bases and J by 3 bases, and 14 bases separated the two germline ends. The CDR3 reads CASSQERGGGHTGELFF. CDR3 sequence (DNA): TGCGCCAGCAGCCAAGAACGGGGCGGGGGCCACACCGGGGAGCTGTTTTTT.

The CDR3 sequence is CASARAGSYNEQFF. The DNA of the CDR3 is TGTGCCAGCGCCCGAGCGGGGTCCTACAATGAGCAGTTCTTC. The chain links TRBV25-1 to TRBJ2-1; 7 positions agree with TRBD2. Germline V CDR1 and CDR2: MGHDK, SYGVNS. CDR3 length equals 14 residues. The V gene end was trimmed by 8 bases and the J gene end by 1 base; junction bases not matched to a gene: 5.

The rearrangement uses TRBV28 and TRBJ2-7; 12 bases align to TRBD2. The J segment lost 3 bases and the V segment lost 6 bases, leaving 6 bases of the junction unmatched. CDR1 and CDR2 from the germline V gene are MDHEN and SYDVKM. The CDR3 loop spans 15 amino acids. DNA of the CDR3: TGTGCCAGCAGGCCGACTAGCGGGGGCCTCTACGAGCAGTACTTC. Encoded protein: CASRPTSGGLYEQYF.

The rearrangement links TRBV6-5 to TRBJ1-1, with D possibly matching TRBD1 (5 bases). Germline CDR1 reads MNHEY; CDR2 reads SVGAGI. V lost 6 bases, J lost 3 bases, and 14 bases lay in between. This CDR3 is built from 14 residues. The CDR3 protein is CASSRSGRYTEAFF. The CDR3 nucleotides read TGTGCCAGCAGCCGATCAGGGAGGTACACTGAAGCTTTCTTT.

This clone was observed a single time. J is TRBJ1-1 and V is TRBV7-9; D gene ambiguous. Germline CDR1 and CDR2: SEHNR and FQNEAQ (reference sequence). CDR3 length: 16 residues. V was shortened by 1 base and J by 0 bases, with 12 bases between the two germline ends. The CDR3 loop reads CASSLEYGGLNTEAFF. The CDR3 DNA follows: TGTGCCAGCAGCTTAGAATATGGTGGGCTGAACACTGAAGCTTTCTTT.